The TCR beta chain described here comes from a study of shared clonotypes between healthy human individuals. TCRdb's table, derived via immunoSEQ multiplex PCR, lists solely in-frame clones and lacks some. The data show some 2.3 million clones, 85% to 95% seen once. Trimming took 5 bases from V and 6 from J, leaving 13 bases between them. The CDR3 is 13 amino acids. Germline loops: CDR1 KGHSH, CDR2 LQKENI. The V and J genes are TRBV18 and TRBJ1-2; possibly TRBD1 for D (5 bases). The origin of this receptor is a man between 18 and 35 years old in good health. Some clones in this sample may be carry-over from other donors' samples. What was sequenced was naive CD4+ T cells from PBMCs. The sample's subset: CD45RA+ positively selected. The CDR3 sequence: CASSADSNHGYTF. CDR3 bases: TGTGCCAGCTCAGCTGACAGCAACCATGGCTACACCTTC.